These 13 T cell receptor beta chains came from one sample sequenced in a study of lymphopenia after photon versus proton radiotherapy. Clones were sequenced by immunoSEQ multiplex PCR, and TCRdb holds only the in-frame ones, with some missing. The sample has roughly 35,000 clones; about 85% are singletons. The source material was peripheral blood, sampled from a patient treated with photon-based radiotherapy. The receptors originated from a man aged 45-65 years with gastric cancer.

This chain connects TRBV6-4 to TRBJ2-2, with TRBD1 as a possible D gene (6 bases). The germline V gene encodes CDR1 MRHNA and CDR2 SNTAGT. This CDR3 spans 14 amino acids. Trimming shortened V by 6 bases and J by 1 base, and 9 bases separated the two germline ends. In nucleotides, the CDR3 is TGTGCCAGCAGCCGGACAGAGAACACCGGGGAGCTGTTTTTT. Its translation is CASSRTENTGELFF.

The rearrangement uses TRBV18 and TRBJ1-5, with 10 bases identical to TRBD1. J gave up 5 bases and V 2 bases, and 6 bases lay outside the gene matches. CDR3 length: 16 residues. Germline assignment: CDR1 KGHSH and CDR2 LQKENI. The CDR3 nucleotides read TGTGCCAGCTCACCAGGGGGGACAGGGGAATATCAGCCCCAGCATTTT. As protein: CASSPGGTGEYQPQHF.

The CDR3 sequence is CASSSRQDNSPLHF. CDR3 sequence (DNA): TGTGCCAGCAGTTCACGACAGGATAATTCACCCCTCCACTTT. The chain combines TRBV6-5 with TRBJ1-6; the D gene is possibly TRBD1 (6 bases). The CDR3 is 14 residues long. CDR1 and CDR2 (germline): MNHEY, SVGAGI. Trimming removed 4 bases from V and 5 bases from J, with 9 bases in between.

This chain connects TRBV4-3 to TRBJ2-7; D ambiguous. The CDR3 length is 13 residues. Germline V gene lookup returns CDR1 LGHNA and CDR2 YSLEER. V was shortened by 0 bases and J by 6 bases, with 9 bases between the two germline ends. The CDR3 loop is CASSQDSSREQYF. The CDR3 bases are TGCGCCAGCAGCCAAGATTCTAGTCGCGAGCAGTACTTC.

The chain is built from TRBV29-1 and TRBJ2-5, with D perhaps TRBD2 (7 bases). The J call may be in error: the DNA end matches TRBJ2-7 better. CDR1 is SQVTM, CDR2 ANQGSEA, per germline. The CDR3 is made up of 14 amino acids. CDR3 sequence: CSVPVRGGWGEQYF. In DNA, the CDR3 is TGCAGCGTACCCGTTCGCGGGGGCTGGGGCGAGCAGTACTTC.

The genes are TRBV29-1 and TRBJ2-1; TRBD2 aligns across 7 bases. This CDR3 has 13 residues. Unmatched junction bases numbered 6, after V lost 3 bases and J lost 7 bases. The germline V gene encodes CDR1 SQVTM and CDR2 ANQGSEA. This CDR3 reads CSVEVWEGNEQFF. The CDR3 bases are TGCAGCGTTGAGGTCTGGGAGGGTAATGAGCAGTTCTTC.

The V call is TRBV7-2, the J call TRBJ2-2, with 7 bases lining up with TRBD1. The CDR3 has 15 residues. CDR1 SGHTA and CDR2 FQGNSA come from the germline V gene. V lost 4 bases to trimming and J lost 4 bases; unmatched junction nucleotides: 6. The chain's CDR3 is CASSSGQQGTGELFF. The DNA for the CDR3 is TGTGCCAGCAGCTCGGGACAGCAGGGCACCGGGGAGCTGTTTTTT.

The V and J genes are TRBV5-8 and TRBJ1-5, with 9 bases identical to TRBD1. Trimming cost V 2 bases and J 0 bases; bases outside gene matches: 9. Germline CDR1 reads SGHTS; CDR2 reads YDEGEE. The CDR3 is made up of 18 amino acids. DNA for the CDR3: TGTGCCAGCAGCTTAGAGGACAGGGGATGGGGTAGCAATCAGCCCCAGCATTTT. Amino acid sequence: CASSLEDRGWGSNQPQHF.

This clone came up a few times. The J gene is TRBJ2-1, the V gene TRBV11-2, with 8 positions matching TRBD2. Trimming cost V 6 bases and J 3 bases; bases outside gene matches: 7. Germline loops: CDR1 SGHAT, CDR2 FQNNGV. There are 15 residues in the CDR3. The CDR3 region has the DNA TGTGCCAGCAGACGAGTAGCGGGAAACTACAATGAGCAGTTCTTC. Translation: CASRRVAGNYNEQFF.

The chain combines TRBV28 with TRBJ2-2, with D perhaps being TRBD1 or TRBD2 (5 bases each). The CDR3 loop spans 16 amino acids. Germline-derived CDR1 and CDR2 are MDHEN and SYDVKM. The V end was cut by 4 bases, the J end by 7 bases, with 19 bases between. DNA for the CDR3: TGTGCCAGCAGTTACCCCCGGGACGTTTCCCACGGGGAGCTGTTTTTT. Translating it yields CASSYPRDVSHGELFF.

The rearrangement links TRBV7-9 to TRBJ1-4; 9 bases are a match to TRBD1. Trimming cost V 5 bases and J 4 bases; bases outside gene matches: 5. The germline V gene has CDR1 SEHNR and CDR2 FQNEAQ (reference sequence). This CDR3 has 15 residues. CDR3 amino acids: CASSTRTGDNEKLFF. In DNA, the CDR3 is TGTGCCAGCAGCACAAGGACAGGGGATAATGAAAAACTGTTTTTT.

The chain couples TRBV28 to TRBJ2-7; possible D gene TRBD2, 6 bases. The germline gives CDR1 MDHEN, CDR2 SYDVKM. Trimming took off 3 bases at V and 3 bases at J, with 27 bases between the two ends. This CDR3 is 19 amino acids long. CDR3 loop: CASSFDAHGGSRVYYEQYF. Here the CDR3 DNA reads TGTGCCAGCAGTTTTGATGCCCATGGGGGGTCTAGGGTTTACTACGAGCAGTACTTC.

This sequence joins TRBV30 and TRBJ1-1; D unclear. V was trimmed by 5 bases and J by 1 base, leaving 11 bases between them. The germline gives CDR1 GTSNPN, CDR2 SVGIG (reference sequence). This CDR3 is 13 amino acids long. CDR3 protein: CAWERRKNTEAFF. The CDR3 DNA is TGTGCCTGGGAACGGAGGAAGAACACTGAAGCTTTCTTT.